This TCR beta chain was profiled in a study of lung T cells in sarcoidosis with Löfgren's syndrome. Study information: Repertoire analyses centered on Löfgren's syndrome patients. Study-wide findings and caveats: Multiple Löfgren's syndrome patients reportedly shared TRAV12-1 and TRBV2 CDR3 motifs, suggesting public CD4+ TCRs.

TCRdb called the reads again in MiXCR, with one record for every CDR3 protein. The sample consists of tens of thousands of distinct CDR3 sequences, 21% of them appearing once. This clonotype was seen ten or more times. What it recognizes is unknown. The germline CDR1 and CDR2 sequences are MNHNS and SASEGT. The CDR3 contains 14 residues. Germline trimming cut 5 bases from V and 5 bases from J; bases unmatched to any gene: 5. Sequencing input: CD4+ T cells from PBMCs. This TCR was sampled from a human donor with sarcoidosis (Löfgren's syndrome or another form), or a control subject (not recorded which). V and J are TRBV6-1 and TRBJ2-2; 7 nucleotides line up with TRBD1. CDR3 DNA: TGTGCCAGCAGTACCGGGACAGATACCGGGGAGCTGTTTTTT. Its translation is CASSTGTDTGELFF.